The 26 T cell receptor beta chains presented below share a single source sample, sequenced in a study of blood T cell repertoires in COVID-19. Assay: immunoSEQ multiplex PCR; the TCRdb copy retains only in-frame clones and omits some. This sample carries about 110,000 clones, approximately 65% of them seen once, and the ten largest clones take 7.6%. Source material: peripheral blood. The receptors originated from a woman aged 55 to 70 with acute or convalescent COVID-19.

The chain couples TRBV7-2 to TRBJ2-2, with D possibly being TRBD1 (6 bases). CDR3 length: 15 amino acids. V was cut by 1 base and J by 5 bases, with 11 bases left in between. Germline CDR1 is SGHTA and CDR2 is FQGNSA. This chain's CDR3 is CASSLDRVGTGELFF. The CDR3, as DNA: TGTGCCAGCAGCTTAGACAGGGTGGGGACCGGGGAGCTGTTTTTT.

This chain joins TRBV7-2 and TRBJ1-6, with TRBD1 identical over 10 bases. This CDR3 region has 15 residues. Germline CDR1 and CDR2: SGHTA and FQGNSA. V gave up 4 bases and J gave up 9 bases; unmatched junction bases: 6. CDR3 nucleotide sequence: TGTGCCAGCAGCTACCGGGACAGGGGCACTTCACCCCTCCACTTT. This translates into CASSYRDRGTSPLHF.

The DNA of the CDR3 is TGCGCCAGCAGTCTTCCCGGTGAAAAACTGTTTTTT. Translation gives CASSLPGEKLFF. The chain joins TRBV10-2 to TRBJ1-4; no definite D call. Germline V gene lookup returns CDR1 WSHSY and CDR2 SAAADI. This CDR3 spans 12 amino acids. Trimming took off 5 bases at V and 7 bases at J, with 8 bases between the two ends.

The rearrangement joins TRBV7-2 to TRBJ1-6; D is possibly TRBD1 (5 bases). The V end lost 1 base, the J end lost 9 bases, and 13 bases lay between the germline ends. This CDR3 has 15 residues. From germline, CDR1 is SGHTA and CDR2 FQGNSA. The CDR3 region is CASSLVGGEGSPLHF. The CDR3 bases are TGTGCCAGCAGCTTAGTAGGAGGGGAAGGTTCACCCCTCCACTTT.

The chain has TRBV5-5 and TRBJ2-2, with 8 bases matching TRBD2. This CDR3 spans 14 amino acids. Looked up from germline, CDR1 is SGHKS and CDR2 is YYEKEE (reference sequence). V shed 3 bases, J shed 6 bases, and the junction held 4 bases outside the gene matches. CDR3 nucleotides: TGTGCCAGCAGCTGGACGGGGGGGCCCGGGGAGCTGTTTTTT. Amino acid sequence: CASSWTGGPGELFF.

V gene TRBV7-9 combines with J gene TRBJ1-4, with a tentative D call TRBD1 (5 bases). V gave up 5 bases and J gave up 8 bases, with 15 bases separating them. This CDR3 comprises 14 residues. Germline V gene sequence: CDR1 SEHNR, CDR2 FQNEAQ (reference sequence). This CDR3 reads CASSPGGAGEKLFF. As DNA, the CDR3 is TGTGCCAGCAGCCCTGGAGGGGCTGGAGAAAAACTGTTTTTT.

This rearrangement joins TRBV5-6 to TRBJ2-7, with 9 bases matching TRBD2. Trimming took 2 bases from V and 4 from J; bases not matched to a gene: 7. The CDR3 length is 15 residues. Germline V gene lookup returns CDR1 SGHDT and CDR2 YYEEEE. This CDR3 is CASSLPGLAPYEQYF. The CDR3 nucleotides are TGTGCCAGCAGCTTACCGGGACTAGCTCCTTACGAGCAGTACTTC.

This chain joins TRBV30 and TRBJ2-3, with D uncertain. CDR1 and CDR2 from the germline V gene are GTSNPN and SVGIG (reference sequence). Between the trimmed V and J ends, which lost 2 bases and 2 bases, there was a span of 5 bases. The CDR3 extends over 12 amino acids. The CDR3 DNA is TGTGCCTGGAGTCCTTCCACAGATACGCAGTATTTT. As protein: CAWSPSTDTQYF.

The chain has TRBV7-9 and TRBJ1-1, with D unresolved. Per the germline V gene, CDR1 is SEHNR and CDR2 is FQNEAQ (reference sequence). V lost 2 bases and J lost 1, with 8 bases in between. The CDR3 sequence is 14 residues long. The CDR3: CASSLNPSNTEAFF. The CDR3 DNA sequence: TGTGCCAGCAGCTTAAATCCGTCGAACACTGAAGCTTTCTTT.

V usage is TRBV6-4 and J usage is TRBJ2-3; 7 nucleotides line up with TRBD1. The J segment lost 2 bases and the V segment lost 2 bases, leaving 4 bases of the junction unmatched. This CDR3 contains 15 residues. CDR1 and CDR2 from the germline V gene are MRHNA and SNTAGT. The CDR3 sequence is CASSDRGHHTDTQYF. CDR3 DNA: TGTGCCAGCAGTGACAGGGGGCACCACACAGATACGCAGTATTTT.

The chain joins TRBV7-9 to TRBJ2-7, with D uncertain. The CDR3 runs to 12 residues. V was clipped by 2 bases and J by 3 bases, with 5 bases between them. Germline V gene data show CDR1 as SEHNR and CDR2 as FQNEAQ (reference sequence). The CDR3 nucleotides read TGTGCCAGCAGCTTATTCATCTACGAGCAGTACTTC. Its protein is CASSLFIYEQYF.

The chain employs TRBV2 and TRBJ1-1; TRBD1 agrees at 10 bases. The CDR3 runs to 17 residues. J gave up 1 base and V 7 bases, and 12 bases lay outside the gene matches. CDR1 and CDR2 from the germline V gene are SNHLY and FYNNEI. The CDR3 reads CASNQRGTGVSNTEAFF. The CDR3 DNA sequence: TGTGCCAGCAATCAAAGGGGGACAGGGGTATCGAACACTGAAGCTTTCTTT.

This clone showed up just a few times. V gene TRBV7-9 combines with J gene TRBJ1-1, with D possibly matching TRBD1 (6 bases). Trimming removed 1 base at V and 1 base at J, with 16 bases between. The length of the CDR3 is 17 residues. From germline, CDR1 is SEHNR and CDR2 FQNEAQ (reference sequence). The CDR3 DNA is TGTGCCAGCAGCTTAGGTGCAGGGGTGGGAAGGAACACTGAAGCTTTCTTT. Translating gives CASSLGAGVGRNTEAFF.

V usage is TRBV10-3 and J usage is TRBJ1-2; TRBD1 aligns across 8 bases. CDR1 is ENHRY, CDR2 SYGVKD, per germline. V trimming: 2 bases; J trimming: 4 bases; junction bases outside the gene matches: 9. The CDR3 is 16 residues long. The CDR3 region has the DNA TGTGCCATCAGTGAGGGCACAGGGGGGGGCCTCTATGGCTACACCTTC. It yields the protein CAISEGTGGGLYGYTF.

This clone was counted between two and nine times. DNA of the CDR3: TGCGCCAGCAGCTTGGAACCAGGGTTGGGGACCCAGTACTTC. It yields the protein CASSLEPGLGTQYF. V gene TRBV5-1 combines with J gene TRBJ2-5; perhaps TRBD1 as D (5 bases). CDR3 length: 14 amino acids. V was clipped by 0 bases and J by 7 bases, with 13 bases between them. Germline V gives CDR1 SGHRS, CDR2 YFSETQ.

This sequence joins TRBV29-1 and TRBJ1-5, with a possible D match to TRBD1 (5 bases). V was trimmed by 5 bases and J by 4 bases, leaving 12 bases between them. The germline V gene encodes CDR1 SQVTM and CDR2 ANQGSEA. The CDR3 covers 13 residues. The CDR3 is CSVWDGGNQPQHF. CDR3 nucleotides: TGCAGCGTTTGGGACGGGGGAAATCAGCCCCAGCATTTT.

The chain has TRBV6-5 and TRBJ1-2; 7 bases line up with TRBD1. The CDR3 is 14 amino acids. Germline-derived CDR1 and CDR2 are MNHEY and SVGAGI. The V and J ends lost 7 bases and 4 bases, in that order; junction bases with no gene match: 9. CDR3: CASTLPQGGYGYTF. The DNA of the CDR3 is TGTGCCAGCACCCTCCCCCAGGGGGGCTATGGCTACACCTTC.

The V call is TRBV6-2 or TRBV6-3, the J call TRBJ2-5; TRBD1 matches at 9 bases. The CDR3 spans 16 residues. The V gene's germline CDR1 is MNHEY and CDR2 SVGEGT. V shed 5 bases, J shed 9 bases, and the junction held 16 bases outside the gene matches. The CDR3 region is CASSQGAPGQGVSQYF. CDR3 nucleotides: TGTGCCAGCAGTCAGGGCGCGCCGGGACAGGGAGTTTCCCAGTACTTC.

A few counts support this clone. This chain's CDR3 is CAISEGQGGYTF. Written as DNA, the CDR3 is TGTGCCATCAGTGAAGGACAGGGAGGCTACACCTTC. This chain links TRBV10-3 with TRBJ1-2, with TRBD1 matching 8 bases. CDR1 is ENHRY, CDR2 SYGVKD, per germline. The CDR3 contains 12 residues. V shed 3 bases, J shed 8 bases, and the junction held 2 bases outside the gene matches.

This chain links TRBV30 with TRBJ2-1, with TRBD2 matching over 7 bases. Germline CDR1 and CDR2: GTSNPN and SVGIG (reference sequence). V shed 6 bases, J shed 5 bases, and the junction held 10 bases outside the gene matches. The CDR3 sequence is 14 residues long. CDR3 sequence: CACPSGPIDNEQFF. The CDR3 region has the DNA TGTGCCTGCCCTAGCGGCCCCATAGACAATGAGCAGTTCTTC.

The rearrangement joins TRBV25-1 to TRBJ2-5; possible D gene TRBD1, 5 bases. The germline V gene encodes CDR1 MGHDK and CDR2 SYGVNS. This CDR3 has 16 residues. Deletions cut 3 bases from V and 5 bases from J, with 19 bases between. The CDR3 is CASSDPRTIMGETQYF. The CDR3, as DNA: TGTGCCAGCAGTGACCCCCGGACAATAATGGGGGAGACCCAGTACTTC.

The V and J genes are TRBV30 and TRBJ1-4; 7 bases fit TRBD1. Unmatched junction bases numbered 17, after V lost 5 bases and J lost 8 bases. This CDR3 is 16 amino acids long. Germline assignment: CDR1 GTSNPN and CDR2 SVGIG (reference sequence). This CDR3 is CAWGDSVFKVGEKLFF. For the CDR3, the DNA is TGTGCCTGGGGGGACAGCGTGTTTAAAGTCGGCGAAAAACTGTTTTTT.

V gene TRBV6-1 combines with J gene TRBJ2-1, with TRBD2 matching over 10 bases. The germline V gene encodes CDR1 MNHNS and CDR2 SASEGT. There are 15 residues in the CDR3. The V and J ends lost 5 bases and 7 bases, in that order; junction bases with no gene match: 8. CDR3 sequence reads: CASSPSSAGGNEQFF. Here the CDR3 DNA reads TGTGCCAGCAGTCCCTCCTCAGCGGGGGGGAATGAGCAGTTCTTC.

CDR3 region: CASSYQRTGDLDTQYF. Here the CDR3 DNA reads TGTGCCAGCAGTTACCAAAGGACAGGGGATCTAGATACGCAGTATTTT. V usage is TRBV6-2 or TRBV6-3 and J usage is TRBJ2-3; 9 bases align to TRBD1. J was trimmed by 5 bases and V by 2 bases; bases with no gene match: 8. Germline loops: CDR1 MNHEY, CDR2 SVGEGT. The CDR3 is 16 amino acids.

V gene TRBV7-2 combines with J gene TRBJ2-2, with no clear D. V dropped 3 bases and J dropped 7 bases, with 9 bases sitting between them. The CDR3 runs 13 residues. CDR1 SGHTA and CDR2 FQGNSA come from the germline V gene. CDR3 DNA: TGTGCCAGCAGCTTCGTGAGCGTCGGGGAGCTGTTTTTT. Protein: CASSFVSVGELFF.

CDR3 amino acids: CASSSRGRGTEAFF. CDR3 bases: TGCGCCAGCAGCTCCAGGGGGCGAGGGACCGAAGCTTTCTTT. This sequence joins TRBV5-1 and TRBJ1-1, with 8 nucleotides matching TRBD1. CDR1 is SGHRS and CDR2 is YFSETQ in the germline V gene. The CDR3 sequence is 14 residues long. V lost 3 bases and J lost 8; bases outside the gene matches: 9.